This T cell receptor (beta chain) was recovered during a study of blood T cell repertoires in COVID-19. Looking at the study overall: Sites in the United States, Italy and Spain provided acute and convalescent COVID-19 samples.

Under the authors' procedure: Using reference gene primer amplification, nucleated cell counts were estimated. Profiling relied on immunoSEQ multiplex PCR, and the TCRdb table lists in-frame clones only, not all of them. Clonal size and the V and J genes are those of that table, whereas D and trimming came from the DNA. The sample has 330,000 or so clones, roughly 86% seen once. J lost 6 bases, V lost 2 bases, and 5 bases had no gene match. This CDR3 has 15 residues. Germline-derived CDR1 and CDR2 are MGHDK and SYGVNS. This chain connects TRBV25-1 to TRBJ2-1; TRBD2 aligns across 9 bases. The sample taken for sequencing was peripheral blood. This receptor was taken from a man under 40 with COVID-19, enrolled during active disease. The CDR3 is CASSESGGSFNEQFF. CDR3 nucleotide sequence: TGTGCCAGCAGTGAAAGCGGGGGGTCGTTCAATGAGCAGTTCTTC.